This TCR beta chain was identified in a study of T-cell memory formation after mild COVID-19. This clonotype was detected only a few times. Each CDR3 protein is one row after TCRdb ran MiXCR on the 5' RACE reads. Altogether under 450,000 distinct CDR3 sequences are present, about 25% being singletons, with the ten largest covering around 12%. Sequenced material: PBMCs or a T cell subset sorted from them (not recorded which). The sequence derives from an adult woman who had mild COVID-19 (a few samples of this study predate the infection). Cell type and time point are not known.

In DNA form, the CDR3 reads TGTGCCAGCAGTGAAGCGCTTGGGACAGGGGGCTCACGGTACTTC. Translated, it gives CASSEALGTGGSRYF. This rearrangement joins TRBV2 to TRBJ2-7; 12 bases fit TRBD1. The germline V gene encodes CDR1 SNHLY and CDR2 FYNNEI. The CDR3 runs to 15 residues. The junction had 9 bases not matched to a gene; V was cut back by 0 bases and J by 12 bases.